The 14 T cell receptor beta chains in this list originate from one sample, sequenced in a study of blood T cell repertoires in COVID-19. The method was immunoSEQ multiplex PCR; TCRdb's version includes in-frame clones alone and lacks a portion of them. This sample has a few hundred thousand clones; roughly 84% occur once, and the top ten carry approximately 7.3%. Sequenced input: PBMCs or T cells enriched from blood (not recorded which). All receptors come from a woman aged 40 to 49 who had recovered from COVID-19.

This clone was seen only a few times. The chain joins TRBV24-1 to TRBJ1-2, with 7 bases fitting TRBD1. The V gene's germline CDR1 is KGHDR and CDR2 SFDVKD. The CDR3 runs to 13 residues. The V and J ends lost 3 bases and 4 bases, in that order; junction bases with no gene match: 1. The CDR3 spells CATSDGDSYGYTF. Here the CDR3 DNA reads TGTGCCACCAGTGATGGGGACAGCTATGGCTACACCTTC.

A word on this clone: Likely a read error: the CDR3 ends without its conserved phenylalanine or tryptophan. It is unclear where the CDR3 begins or ends on the DNA, so no DNA is shown, and the CDR3 is as TCRdb lists it. This chain joins TRBV7-2 and TRBJ2-3; no check of the table's D call, TRBD2, against the DNA was made. Germline V lookup: CDR1 SGHTA, CDR2 FQGNSA. The CDR3 is 14 residues long, ends included. The CDR3 here is CASSSLGPGLAGDL.

The chain has TRBV10-3 and TRBJ1-5; TRBD1 aligns across 10 bases. With V trimmed by 0 bases and J by 2 bases, 4 bases remained unmatched. Germline CDR1 reads ENHRY; CDR2 reads SYGVKD. This CDR3 comprises 17 residues. The CDR3 region is CAISESGGTGGNQPQHF. DNA for the CDR3: TGTGCCATCAGTGAGTCGGGGGGGACAGGGGGCAATCAGCCCCAGCATTTT.

The rearrangement joins TRBV18 to TRBJ2-5, with D possibly matching TRBD2 (6 bases). CDR3 length: 15 residues. V lost 3 bases and J 3 bases, leaving 14 bases between the germline ends. Germline loops: CDR1 KGHSH, CDR2 LQKENI. This CDR3 is CASSPMGGMEETQYF. CDR3 nucleotide sequence: TGTGCCAGCTCACCCATGGGCGGGATGGAAGAGACCCAGTACTTC.

J is TRBJ1-4 and V is TRBV10-3; 10 nucleotides match TRBD1. This CDR3 contains 16 residues. CDR1 and CDR2 (germline): ENHRY, SYGVKD. The junction had 12 bases not matched to a gene; V was cut back by 10 bases and J by 4 bases. CDR3 loop: CATKPDRGLNNEKLFF. The CDR3 bases are TGTGCCACGAAGCCGGACAGGGGGTTGAATAATGAAAAACTGTTTTTT.

In this sample, this clone turned up once. The chain carries TRBV5-1 and TRBJ2-1, with TRBD2 matching over 9 bases. The CDR3 runs to 14 residues. V lost 5 bases, J lost 9 bases, and 9 bases stayed unmatched. Germline-derived CDR1 and CDR2 are SGHRS and YFSETQ. The CDR3 is CASRAGTSMSEQFF. The CDR3 coding sequence is TGCGCCAGCAGGGCCGGGACTAGCATGAGTGAGCAGTTCTTC.

CDR3 in amino acids: CASSLWVWENYGYTF. The CDR3 DNA reads TGTGCCAGCAGCTTGTGGGTGTGGGAGAACTATGGCTACACCTTC. The rearrangement links TRBV5-5 to TRBJ1-2; D unclear. Per the germline V gene, CDR1 is SGHKS and CDR2 is YYEKEE (reference sequence). CDR3 length: 15 residues. V was trimmed by 1 base and J by 2 bases, leaving 12 bases between them.

The V and J genes are TRBV11-2 and TRBJ1-1; D might be TRBD1 (5 bases). The CDR3 contains 18 residues. CDR1 and CDR2 (germline): SGHAT, FQNNGV. V gave up 1 base and J gave up 0 bases, with 18 bases separating them. This CDR3 is CASSLGLSGRHMNTEAFF. In DNA form, the CDR3 reads TGTGCCAGCAGCTTAGGCCTCTCAGGGAGGCATATGAACACTGAAGCTTTCTTT.

The chain couples TRBV5-1 to TRBJ1-6; the D gene is possibly TRBD1 (5 bases). The V gene lost 4 bases and the J gene lost 6 bases, with 14 bases spanning the gap. The CDR3 sequence is 15 residues long. Germline V gene data show CDR1 as SGHRS and CDR2 as YFSETQ. The CDR3 nucleotides are TGCGCCAGCAGCCCGGGGGGGGGACCTAATTCACCCCTCCACTTT. Its protein product is CASSPGGGPNSPLHF.

The chain combines TRBV2 with TRBJ1-1; D remains ambiguous. This CDR3 contains 14 residues. Germline V gives CDR1 SNHLY, CDR2 FYNNEI. V was shortened by 2 bases and J by 5 bases, with 12 bases between the two germline ends. In DNA, the CDR3 is TGTGCCAGCAGTGAACAACCTCTGCGGACTGAAGCTTTCTTT. Translated: CASSEQPLRTEAFF.

The chain recombines TRBV9 with TRBJ2-7; no definite D call. V was cut by 4 bases and J by 1 base, with 15 bases left in between. The CDR3 consists of 15 residues. Germline loops: CDR1 SGDLS, CDR2 YYNGEE. CDR3 sequence reads: CASSPRTCQSYEQYV. CDR3 nucleotide sequence: TGTGCCAGCAGCCCCCGCACTTGCCAATCCTACGAGCAGTACGTC.

This chain joins TRBV30 and TRBJ1-2; 8 bases are a match to TRBD1. Germline CDR1 GTSNPN, CDR2 SVGIG (reference sequence). The CDR3 contains 16 residues. V gave up 0 bases and J gave up 2 bases; unmatched junction bases: 8. CDR3 in DNA: TGTGCCTGGAGTGTAGGGCAGGGGGCCGCCAACTATGGCTACACCTTC. It encodes CAWSVGQGAANYGYTF. The full variable domain, in which reference TRBV30 and TRBJ1-2 provide the parts outside the CDR3, is SQTIHQWPATLVQPVGSPLSLECTVEGTSNPNLYWYRQAAGRGLQLLFYSVGIGQISSEVPQNLSASRPQDRQFILSSKKLLLSDSGFYLCAWSVGQGAANYGYTFGSGTRLTVV.

The CDR3 loop is CATSDPRQGRNEKLFF. The CDR3 nucleotides read TGTGCCACCAGTGACCCCCGACAGGGAAGAAATGAAAAACTGTTTTTT. V is TRBV24-1 and J is TRBJ1-4, with TRBD1 identical over 7 bases. Germline lookup yields CDR1 KGHDR and CDR2 SFDVKD. V was clipped by 4 bases and J by 5 bases; unmatched bases: 9. The CDR3 is 16 amino acids.

V is TRBV18 and J is TRBJ1-1; 7 positions agree with TRBD1. The CDR3 is 14 amino acids. The V and J ends lost 5 bases and 7 bases, in that order; junction bases with no gene match: 10. The germline V gene encodes CDR1 KGHSH and CDR2 LQKENI. The chain's CDR3 is CASSSTGKLGEAFF. The CDR3, as DNA: TGTGCCAGCTCATCGACAGGGAAACTGGGTGAAGCTTTCTTT. The full variable domain, its missing parts supplied by reference TRBV18 and TRBJ1-1, is NAGVMQNPRHLVRRRGQEARLRCSPMKGHSHVYWYRQLPEEGLKFMVYLQKENIIDESGMPKERFSAEFPKEGPSILRIQQVVRGDSAAYFCASSSTGKLGEAFFGQGTRLTVV.